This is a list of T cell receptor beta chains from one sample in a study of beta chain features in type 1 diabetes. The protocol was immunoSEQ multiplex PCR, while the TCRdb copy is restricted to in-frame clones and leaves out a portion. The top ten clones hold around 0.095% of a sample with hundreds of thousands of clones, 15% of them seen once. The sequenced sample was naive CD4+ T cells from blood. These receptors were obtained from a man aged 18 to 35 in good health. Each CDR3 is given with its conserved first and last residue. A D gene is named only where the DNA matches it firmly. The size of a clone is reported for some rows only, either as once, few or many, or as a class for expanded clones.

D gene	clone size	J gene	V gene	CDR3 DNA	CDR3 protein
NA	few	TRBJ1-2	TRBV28	TGTGCCAGCAGTTTACGTCGGGGGGCCGGCTATGGCTACACCTTC	CASSLRRGAGYGYTF
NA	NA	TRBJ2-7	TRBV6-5	TGTGCCAGCAGTTACGAGGGCCTGAAAACCTACGAGCAGTACTTC	CASSYEGLKTYEQYF
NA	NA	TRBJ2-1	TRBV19	TGTGCCAGTAGTAGGAGGGTGGATGAGCAGTTCTTC	CASSRRVDEQFF
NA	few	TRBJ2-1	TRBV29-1	TGCAGCGTGACTCGAACGGGGGCGTACAATGAGCAGTTCTTC	CSVTRTGAYNEQFF
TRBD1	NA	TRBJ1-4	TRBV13	TGTGCCAGCAGCCGCCGGACAGGGGGTGAAAAACTGTTTTTT	CASSRRTGGEKLFF
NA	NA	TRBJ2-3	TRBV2	TGTGCCAGCAGTGTTGACCAGGGGAGGTCAGATACGCAGTATTTT	CASSVDQGRSDTQYF
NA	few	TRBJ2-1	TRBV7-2	TGTGCCAGCAAAGAGGGGGATTACAACAATGAGCAGTTCTTC	CASKEGDYNNEQFF
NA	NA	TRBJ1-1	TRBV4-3	TGCGCCAGCAGCCAACGAATAGCCACTGAAGCTTTCTTT	CASSQRIATEAFF
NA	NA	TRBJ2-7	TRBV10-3	TGTGCCATCAGTGAGACGGGGAGGACACGCGAGCAGTACTTC	CAISETGRTREQYF
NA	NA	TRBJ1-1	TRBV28	TGTGCCAGCAGAGTGCGGAACACTGAAGCTTTCTTT	CASRVRNTEAFF
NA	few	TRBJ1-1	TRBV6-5	TGTGCCAGCAGCAGACAGTTGAACACTGAAGCTTTCTTT	CASSRQLNTEAFF
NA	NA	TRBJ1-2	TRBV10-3	TGTGCCATCAGGCCCACAGGGTCGGCAGCTGGCTACACCTTC	CAIRPTGSAAGYTF
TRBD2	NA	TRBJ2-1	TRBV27	TGTGCCAGCAGTTGGGGCGGGAGCCGCAATGAGCAGTTCTTC	CASSWGGSRNEQFF
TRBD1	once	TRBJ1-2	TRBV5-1	TGCGCCAGCGTCCAGGACAGGGGGAAAGGTGGCTACACCTTC	CASVQDRGKGGYTF
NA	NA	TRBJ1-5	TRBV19	TGTGCCGTCCAGGACGGGACTTCTAGCAATCAGCCCCAGCATTTT	CAVQDGTSSNQPQHF
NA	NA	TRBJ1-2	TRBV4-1	TGCGCCAGCAGCCAAGGGGACGGGGGCCACCGCTATGGCTACACCTTC	CASSQGDGGHRYGYTF
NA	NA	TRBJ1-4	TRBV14	TGTGCCAGCAGCCAGCTATATGACAGGCGTCGGAATGAAAAACTGTTTTTT	CASSQLYDRRRNEKLFF
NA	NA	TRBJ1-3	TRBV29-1	TGCAGCGTTGACAGCTTGGGGGACACCATATATTTT	CSVDSLGDTIYF
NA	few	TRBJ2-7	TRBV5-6	TGTGCCAGCAGCCGCCCCGGGACAAGGGAGCAGTACTTC	CASSRPGTREQYF
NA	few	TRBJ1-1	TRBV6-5	TGTGCCAGCAGTTACTCGCAGGCCCCAACCGATGCTTTCTTT	CASSYSQAPTDAFF
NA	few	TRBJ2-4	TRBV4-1	TGCGCCAGCAGCCAAGATAGGAGAGCCAAAAACATTCAGTACTTC	CASSQDRRAKNIQYF
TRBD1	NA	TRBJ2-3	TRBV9	TGTGCCAGCAGCGCCAACACAGGGGGCCGGACAGATACGCAGTATTTT	CASSANTGGRTDTQYF
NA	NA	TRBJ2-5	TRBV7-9	TGTGCCAGCACACAGGAGCAAGAGACCCAGTACTTC	CASTQEQETQYF
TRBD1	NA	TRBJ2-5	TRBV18	TGTGCCAGCTCGCCCCTTAGACAGGGAAGCGAGACCCAGTACTTC	CASSPLRQGSETQYF
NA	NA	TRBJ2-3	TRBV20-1	TGCAGTGCGGTCGGGACTGACACGCAGTATTTT	CSAVGTDTQYF
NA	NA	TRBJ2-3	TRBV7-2	TGTGCCAGCAGGGGGGGCCGGGATACGCAGTATTTT	CASRGGRDTQYF
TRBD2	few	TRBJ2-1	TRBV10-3	TGTGCCATCAGGGGGGGACTAGCCCAAATTAATGAGCAGTTCTTC	CAIRGGLAQINEQFF
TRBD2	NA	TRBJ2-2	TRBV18	TGTGCCAGCTCACCAAGGCTAGCGGGAAACACCGGGGAGCTGTTTTTT	CASSPRLAGNTGELFF
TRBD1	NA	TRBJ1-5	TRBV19	TGTGCCAGTAGTACCCGACAGGGTGATCAGCCCCAGCATTTT	CASSTRQGDQPQHF
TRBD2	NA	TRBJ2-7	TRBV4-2	TGTGCCAGCAGCCTTCAGAGACTAGCGATAAACTCCTACGAGCAGTACTTC	CASSLQRLAINSYEQYF
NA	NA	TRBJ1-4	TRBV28	TGTGCCAGCAGTTCCCACAGACTGTTTTTT	CASSSHRLFF
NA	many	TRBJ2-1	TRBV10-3	TGTGCCATCAGTGAGTCGAAGGGACGTGGGAACAATGAGCAGTTCTTC	CAISESKGRGNNEQFF
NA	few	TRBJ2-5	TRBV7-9	TGTGCCAGCAGCCGTACGGGGACCCAAGAGACCCAGTACTTC	CASSRTGTQETQYF
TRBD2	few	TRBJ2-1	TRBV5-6	TGTGCCAGCAGCATAGGGCGGCGGGAGGTTTCCAATGAGCAGTTCTTC	CASSIGRREVSNEQFF
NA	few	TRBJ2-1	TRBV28	TGTGCCAGCAGTTTGACCGCTCGGAGGATCCTGTTCTTC	CASSLTARRILFF
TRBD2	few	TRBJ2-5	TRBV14	TGTGCCAGCAGCGGCCCTACTAGCGCGACCGAGACCCAGTACTTC	CASSGPTSATETQYF